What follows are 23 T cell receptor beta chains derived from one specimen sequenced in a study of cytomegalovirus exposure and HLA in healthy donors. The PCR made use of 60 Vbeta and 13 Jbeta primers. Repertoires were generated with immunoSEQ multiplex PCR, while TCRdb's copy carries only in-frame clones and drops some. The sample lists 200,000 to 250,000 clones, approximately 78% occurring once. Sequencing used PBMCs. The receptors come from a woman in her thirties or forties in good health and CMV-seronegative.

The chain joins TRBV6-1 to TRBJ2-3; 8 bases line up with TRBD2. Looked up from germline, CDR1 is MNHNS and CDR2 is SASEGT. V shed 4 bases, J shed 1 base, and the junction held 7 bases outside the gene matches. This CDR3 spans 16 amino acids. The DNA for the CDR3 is TGTGCCAGCAGTGCTCAACTAGCGGTTGGCACAGATACGCAGTATTTT. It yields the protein CASSAQLAVGTDTQYF.

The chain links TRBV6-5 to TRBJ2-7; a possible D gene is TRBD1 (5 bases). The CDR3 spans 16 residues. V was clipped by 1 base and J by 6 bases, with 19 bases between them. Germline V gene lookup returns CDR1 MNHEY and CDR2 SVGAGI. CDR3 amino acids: CASSYLSPQGIAEQYF. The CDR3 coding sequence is TGTGCCAGCAGTTACTTATCTCCCCAGGGAATAGCCGAGCAGTACTTC.

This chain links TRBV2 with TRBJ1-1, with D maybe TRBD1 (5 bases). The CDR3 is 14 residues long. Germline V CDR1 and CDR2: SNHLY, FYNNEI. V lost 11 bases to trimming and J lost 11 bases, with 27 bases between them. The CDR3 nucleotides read TGTGCCGGACAAGAACTCGACCAAGGAACGCGTGCTTTCTTT. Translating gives CAGQELDQGTRAFF. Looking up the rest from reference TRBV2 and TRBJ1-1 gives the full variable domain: EPEVTQTPSHQVTQMGQEVILRCVPISNHLYFYWYRQILGQKVEFLVSFYNNEISEKSEIFDDQFSVERPDGSNFTLKIRSTKLEDSAMYFCAGQELDQGTRAFFGQGTRLTVV.

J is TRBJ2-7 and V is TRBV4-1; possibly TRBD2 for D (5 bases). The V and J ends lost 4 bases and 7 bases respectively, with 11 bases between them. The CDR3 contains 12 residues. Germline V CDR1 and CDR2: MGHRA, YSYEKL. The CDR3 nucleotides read TGCGCCAGCAGCCCCGGGGTCGGAGAGCAGTACTTC. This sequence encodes CASSPGVGEQYF.

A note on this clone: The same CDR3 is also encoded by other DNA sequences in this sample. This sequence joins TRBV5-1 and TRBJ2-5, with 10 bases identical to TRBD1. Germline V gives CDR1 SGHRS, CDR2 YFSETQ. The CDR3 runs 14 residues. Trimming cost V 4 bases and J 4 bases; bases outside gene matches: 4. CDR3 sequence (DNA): TGCGCCAGCAGCCCGGGACAGGGGCTAGAGACCCAGTACTTC. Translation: CASSPGQGLETQYF.

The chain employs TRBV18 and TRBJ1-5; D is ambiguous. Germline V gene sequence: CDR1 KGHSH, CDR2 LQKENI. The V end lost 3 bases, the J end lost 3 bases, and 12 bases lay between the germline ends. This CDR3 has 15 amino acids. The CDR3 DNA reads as TGTGCCAGCTCACCCGCACTGGAGCCCAATCAGCCCCAGCATTTT. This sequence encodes CASSPALEPNQPQHF.

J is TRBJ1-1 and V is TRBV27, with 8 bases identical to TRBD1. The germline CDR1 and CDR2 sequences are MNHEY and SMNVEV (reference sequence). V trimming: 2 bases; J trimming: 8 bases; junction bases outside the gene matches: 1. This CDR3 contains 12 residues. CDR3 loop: CASSLRTGEAFF. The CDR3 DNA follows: TGTGCCAGCAGTTTACGGACAGGGGAAGCTTTCTTT.

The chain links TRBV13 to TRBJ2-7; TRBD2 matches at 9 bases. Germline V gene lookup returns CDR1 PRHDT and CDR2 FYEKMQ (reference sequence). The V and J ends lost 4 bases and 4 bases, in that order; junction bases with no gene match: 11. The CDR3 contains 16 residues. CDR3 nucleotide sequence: TGTGCCAGCAGCTCCCGGGGACTAGCTGCGGATTACGAGCAGTACTTC. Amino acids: CASSSRGLAADYEQYF.

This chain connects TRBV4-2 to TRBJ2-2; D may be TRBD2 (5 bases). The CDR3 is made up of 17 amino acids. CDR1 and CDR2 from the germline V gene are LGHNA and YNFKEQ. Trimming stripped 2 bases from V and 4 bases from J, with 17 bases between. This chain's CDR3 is CASSQIVRTPATGELFF. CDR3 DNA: TGTGCCAGCAGCCAAATAGTTCGGACTCCAGCCACCGGGGAGCTGTTTTTT.

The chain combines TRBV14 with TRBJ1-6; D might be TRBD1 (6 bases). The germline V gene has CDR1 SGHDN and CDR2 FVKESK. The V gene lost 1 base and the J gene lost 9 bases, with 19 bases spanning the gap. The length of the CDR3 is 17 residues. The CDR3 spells CASSQGTGTRRISPLHF. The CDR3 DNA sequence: TGTGCCAGCAGCCAAGGAACCGGGACAAGAAGGATTTCACCCCTCCACTTT.

CDR3 in amino acids: CASSFPRSRETQYF. Here the CDR3 DNA reads TGCGCCAGCAGCTTTCCCCGGTCTAGGGAGACCCAGTACTTC. The rearrangement uses TRBV5-1 and TRBJ2-5; the D is unclear. CDR1 is SGHRS, CDR2 YFSETQ, per germline. This CDR3 comprises 14 residues. V was shortened by 2 bases and J by 5 bases, with 13 bases between the two germline ends.

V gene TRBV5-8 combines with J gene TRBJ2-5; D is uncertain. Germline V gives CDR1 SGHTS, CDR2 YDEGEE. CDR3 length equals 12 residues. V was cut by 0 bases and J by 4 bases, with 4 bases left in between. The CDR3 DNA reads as TGTGCCAGCAGCTTGGTGAGAGAGACCCAGTACTTC. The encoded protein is CASSLVRETQYF.

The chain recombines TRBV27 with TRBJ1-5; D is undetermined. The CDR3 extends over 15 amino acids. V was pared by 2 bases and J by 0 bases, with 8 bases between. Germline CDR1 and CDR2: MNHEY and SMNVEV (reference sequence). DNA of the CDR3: TGTGCCAGCAGTTTAGGGCTATATAGCAATCAGCCCCAGCATTTT. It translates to CASSLGLYSNQPQHF.

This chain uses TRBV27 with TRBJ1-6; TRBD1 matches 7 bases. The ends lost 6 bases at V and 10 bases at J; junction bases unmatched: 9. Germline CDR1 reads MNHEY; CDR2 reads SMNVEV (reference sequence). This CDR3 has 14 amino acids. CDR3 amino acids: CASSLNRGGSPLHF. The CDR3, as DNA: TGTGCCAGCAGCCTTAACAGGGGCGGATCACCCCTCCACTTT.

CDR3 residues: CASSQLGGVGNQPQHF. Written as DNA, the CDR3 is TGCGCCAGCAGCCAACTGGGGGGGGTTGGCAATCAGCCCCAGCATTTT. The rearrangement joins TRBV4-1 to TRBJ1-5; maybe TRBD1 (5 bases). The CDR3 is 16 amino acids. CDR1 MGHRA and CDR2 YSYEKL come from the germline V gene. V was clipped by 2 bases and J by 2 bases, with 13 bases between them.

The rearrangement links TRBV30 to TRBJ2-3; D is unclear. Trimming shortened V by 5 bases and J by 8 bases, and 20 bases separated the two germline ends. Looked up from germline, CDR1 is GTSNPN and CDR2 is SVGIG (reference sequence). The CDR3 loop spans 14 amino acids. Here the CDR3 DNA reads TGTGCCTGGTCCGTAATACCCTCGTCGGGTACGCAGTATTTT. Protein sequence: CAWSVIPSSGTQYF.

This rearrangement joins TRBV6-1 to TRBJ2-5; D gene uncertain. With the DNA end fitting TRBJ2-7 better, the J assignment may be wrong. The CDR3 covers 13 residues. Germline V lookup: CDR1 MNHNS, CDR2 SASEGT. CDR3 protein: CASISGFGYEQYF. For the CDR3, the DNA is TGTGCCAGCATTTCGGGTTTCGGGTACGAGCAGTACTTC.

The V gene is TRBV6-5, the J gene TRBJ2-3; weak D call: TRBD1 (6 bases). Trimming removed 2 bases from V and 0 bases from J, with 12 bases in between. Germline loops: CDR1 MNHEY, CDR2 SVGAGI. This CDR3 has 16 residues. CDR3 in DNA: TGTGCCAGCAGTTACCAGAGGCAGGGGAGCACAGATACGCAGTATTTT. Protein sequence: CASSYQRQGSTDTQYF.

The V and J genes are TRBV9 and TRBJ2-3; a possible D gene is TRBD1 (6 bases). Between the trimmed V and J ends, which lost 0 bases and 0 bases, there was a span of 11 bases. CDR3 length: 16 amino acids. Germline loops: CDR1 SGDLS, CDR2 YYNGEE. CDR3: CASSVGQVDSTDTQYF. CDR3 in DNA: TGTGCCAGCAGCGTAGGACAGGTCGATAGCACAGATACGCAGTATTTT.

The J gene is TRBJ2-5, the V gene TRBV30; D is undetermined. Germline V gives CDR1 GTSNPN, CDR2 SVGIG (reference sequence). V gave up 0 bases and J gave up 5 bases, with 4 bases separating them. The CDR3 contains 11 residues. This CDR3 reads CAWSVGETQYF. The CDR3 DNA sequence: TGTGCCTGGAGTGTTGGCGAGACCCAGTACTTC.

Here the CDR3 DNA reads TGTGCCAGCTCACCACGGGCGACAGGGACAGATACGCAGTATTTT. Protein product: CASSPRATGTDTQYF. The rearrangement links TRBV18 to TRBJ2-3, with 7 bases that match TRBD1. Germline V CDR1 and CDR2: KGHSH, LQKENI. V gave up 1 base and J gave up 3 bases; unmatched junction bases: 4. The CDR3 is 15 amino acids.

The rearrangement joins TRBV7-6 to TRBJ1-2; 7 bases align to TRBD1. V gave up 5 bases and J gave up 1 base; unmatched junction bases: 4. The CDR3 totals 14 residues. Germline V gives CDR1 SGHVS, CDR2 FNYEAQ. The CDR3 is CASSPRGDNYGYTF. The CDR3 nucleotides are TGTGCCAGCAGCCCCAGGGGGGATAACTATGGCTACACCTTC. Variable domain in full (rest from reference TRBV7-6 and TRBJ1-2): GAGVSQSPRYKVTKRGQDVALRCDPISGHVSLYWYRQALGQGPEFLTYFNYEAQQDKSGLPNDRFSAERPEGSISTLTIQRTEQRDSAMYRCASSPRGDNYGYTFGSGTRLTVV.

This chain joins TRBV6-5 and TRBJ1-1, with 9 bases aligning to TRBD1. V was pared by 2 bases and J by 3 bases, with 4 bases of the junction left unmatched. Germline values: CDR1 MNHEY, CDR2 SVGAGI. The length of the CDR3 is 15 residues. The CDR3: CASSYGDRGDTEAFF. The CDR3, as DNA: TGTGCCAGCAGTTACGGCGACAGGGGGGACACTGAAGCTTTCTTT.